This T cell receptor (beta chain) is from a study of shared clonotypes between healthy human individuals. The CDR3 is made up of 11 amino acids. CDR1 is MDHEN and CDR2 is SYDVKM in the germline V gene. The study's findings and limits: Between a few donors, naive CD4 clonotypes were shared at a level of about 5%. Naive subsets generally exceeded memory subsets in estimated richness. Large sequencing depth failed to make sorted-subset sequencing complete, rarefaction showed.

In its sample, this clone was seen a few times. No antigen is known for it. Clones were read by immunoSEQ multiplex PCR, and TCRdb kept only the in-frame ones, dropping some. Of approximately 600,000 clones in the sample, approximately 95% are singletons; the top ten hold approximately 0.12%. Cells designated naive CD8 were CD45RO-negative and were positively selected for CCR7, with terminally differentiated effector memory CD45RA+ cells excluded. Participating donors were healthy, HIV-negative adults free of recent acute infections or vaccinations. The chain uses TRBV28 and TRBJ2-3, with D possibly being TRBD1 or TRBD2 (5 bases each). The sample comprised naive CD8+ T cells sorted from blood. This receptor was obtained from a woman between 25 and 40 years old in good health. CDR3 DNA: TGTCACGGGACCGGATTTGATACGCAGTATTTT. Protein product: CHGTGFDTQYF.